This T cell receptor beta chain was sequenced for a study of prognosis after radiotherapy for stage I lung cancer. Whole-study context: Fourteen patients presented with newly diagnosed primary stage I lung tumors, and a few carried oligometastatic NSCLC following surgical resection of the primary tumor. The tumor was squamous cell carcinoma for roughly 7 patients; for roughly eleven, it was adenocarcinoma.

This CDR3 region has 13 residues. Trimming took off 3 bases at V and 3 bases at J, with 8 bases between the two ends. Free of prior chemotherapy, radiotherapy and other malignancies, all of the patients were also node-negative on CT and PET/CT. Two separate time points each saw a draw of around 6.6 milliliters of peripheral blood. Relative to its sample, this clonotype is medium-sized. Using two-round multiplex PCR, the authors amplified TCR beta CDR3 from genomic DNA. Every TRBV and TRBJ gene had its own specific primer in first-round PCR. TCRdb independently ran MiXCR on the multiplex PCR reads; one entry per CDR3 protein. The table lists tens of thousands of distinct CDR3 sequences, roughly 31% of them singletons.

J is TRBJ1-2 and V is TRBV12-3 or TRBV12-4; D not resolved. This receptor was taken from a donor aged 50 or older with non-small cell lung cancer. The specimen was PBMCs, collected before or after stereotactic body radiation therapy (not recorded which). In nucleotides, the CDR3 is TGTGCCAGCAGTTTCGGGCAGCACTATGGCTACACCTTC. Encoded protein: CASSFGQHYGYTF.